Sequencing of this T cell receptor (beta chain) was carried out in a study of response to subunit inactivated influenza vaccine. General study results and limits: After each seasonal influenza vaccination, few new T cells are recruited, the authors suggested.

CDR3 length: 18 amino acids. Germline values: CDR1 LNHNV, CDR2 YYDKDF (reference sequence). The V segment lost 5 bases and the J segment 3 bases; nucleotides outside the gene matches: 15. In its sample, this clonotype was seen a few times. Antigen specificity is unknown. One entry per CDR3 protein, called by TCRdb with MiXCR from the RT-PCR reads. The table lists around 580,000 distinct CDR3 sequences, approximately 12% of them singletons. The sequence derives from a man aged 45-60 years who received an inactivated influenza vaccine. This rearrangement joins TRBV15 to TRBJ1-1, with 10 bases lining up with TRBD1. Source: PBMCs from blood, taken on the day of vaccination. CDR3 sequence: CATSRTADRGFQHTEAFF. In nucleotides, the CDR3 is TGTGCCACCAGCCGGACGGCGGACAGGGGGTTTCAACACACTGAAGCTTTCTTT.